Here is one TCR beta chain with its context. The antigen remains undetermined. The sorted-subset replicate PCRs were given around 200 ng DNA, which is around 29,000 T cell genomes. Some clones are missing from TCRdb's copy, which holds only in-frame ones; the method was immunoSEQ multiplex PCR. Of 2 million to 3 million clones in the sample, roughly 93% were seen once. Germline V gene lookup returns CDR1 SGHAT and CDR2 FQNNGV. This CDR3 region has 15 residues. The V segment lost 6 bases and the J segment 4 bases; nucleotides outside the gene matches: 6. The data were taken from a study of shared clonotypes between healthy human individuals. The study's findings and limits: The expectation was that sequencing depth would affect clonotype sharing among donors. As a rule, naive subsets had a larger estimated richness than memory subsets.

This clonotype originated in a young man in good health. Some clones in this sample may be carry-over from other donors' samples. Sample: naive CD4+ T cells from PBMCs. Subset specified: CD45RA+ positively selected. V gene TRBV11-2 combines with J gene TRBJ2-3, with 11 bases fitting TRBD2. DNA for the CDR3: TGTGCCAGCAGTTATACTAGCGGGAGCCCAGATACGCAGTATTTT. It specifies CASSYTSGSPDTQYF. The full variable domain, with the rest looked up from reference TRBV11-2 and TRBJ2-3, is EAGVAQSPRYKIIEKRQSVAFWCNPISGHATLYWYQQILGQGPKLLIQFQNNGVVDDSQLPKDRFSAERLKGVDSTLKIQPAKLEDSAVYLCASSYTSGSPDTQYFGPGTRLTVL.